The 28 T cell receptor beta chains given below trace back to one sample, sequenced in a study of shared clonotypes between healthy human individuals. TCRdb's table, derived via immunoSEQ multiplex PCR, lists solely in-frame clones and lacks some. Seen here are about 2,200,000 clones, around 93% observed once, and the top ten hold 1.5% to 2%. Terminally differentiated effector memory CD45RA+ cells were excluded by CCR7 positive selection of CD45RO-negative cells. The specimen sequenced was naive CD8+ T cells from PBMCs. The receptors come from a man between 18 and 29 years old in good health. Some clones in this sample may be carry-over from other donors' samples.

The chain has TRBV9 and TRBJ2-3, with D perhaps TRBD1 or TRBD2 (6 bases each). Germline-derived CDR1 and CDR2 are SGDLS and YYNGEE. The CDR3 is 14 amino acids. V was shortened by 7 bases and J by 4 bases, with 16 bases between the two germline ends. CDR3 nucleotide sequence: TGTGCCAGCGGAGGGGGGAGAGGGTCAGATACGCAGTATTTT. Amino acid sequence: CASGGGRGSDTQYF.

The rearrangement links TRBV15 to TRBJ1-1; perhaps TRBD1 as D (5 bases). V dropped 6 bases and J dropped 5 bases, with 16 bases sitting between them. The germline V gene encodes CDR1 LNHNV and CDR2 YYDKDF (reference sequence). The CDR3 totals 14 residues. CDR3 in amino acids: CATRETWGGTEAFF. CDR3 in DNA: TGTGCCACCAGAGAAACGTGGGGGGGGACTGAAGCTTTCTTT.

This clone was seen only a few times. The genes are TRBV27 and TRBJ1-5; D possibly corresponds to TRBD1 (6 bases). The V end was cut by 2 bases, the J end by 5 bases, with 10 bases between. The CDR3 consists of 14 residues. Germline CDR1 reads MNHEY; CDR2 reads SMNVEV (reference sequence). The CDR3 region is CASSLVGAHQPQHF. Written as DNA, the CDR3 is TGTGCCAGCAGTTTAGTGGGGGCGCATCAGCCCCAGCATTTT.

V is TRBV7-2 and J is TRBJ2-7; 9 positions agree with TRBD2. Trimming at V came to 4 bases and at J to 5 bases, leaving 6 bases not matched to a gene. Germline values: CDR1 SGHTA, CDR2 FQGNSA. This CDR3 is built from 14 residues. CDR3 residues: CASSWTSVGNEQYF. The DNA for the CDR3 is TGTGCCAGCAGCTGGACTAGCGTCGGGAACGAGCAGTACTTC.

This clone was recorded once. The CDR3 nucleotides read TGTGCCAGCAGCCCCGTGGGGGGCCCTAATCAGCCCCAGCATTTT. Its protein product is CASSPVGGPNQPQHF. The J gene is TRBJ1-5, the V gene TRBV7-9; perhaps TRBD1 as D (6 bases). Germline-derived CDR1 and CDR2 are SEHNR and FQNEAQ (reference sequence). The V end lost 5 bases, the J end lost 4 bases, and 15 bases lay between the germline ends. The CDR3 covers 15 residues.

The rearrangement uses TRBV5-8 and TRBJ1-5, with D perhaps TRBD1 (6 bases). Germline V CDR1 and CDR2: SGHTS, YDEGEE. The CDR3 has 14 residues. Trimming removed 6 bases from V and 0 bases from J, with 10 bases in between. CDR3 DNA sequence: TGTGCCAGCACAGGGGCATATAGCAATCAGCCCCAGCATTTT. This codes for CASTGAYSNQPQHF.

V and J are TRBV5-5 and TRBJ2-7; D is uncertain. Germline V lookup: CDR1 SGHKS, CDR2 YYEKEE (reference sequence). The CDR3 sequence is 14 residues long. With 2 bases removed from V and 3 bases from J, the gap between germline ends came to 12 bases. CDR3: CASSFGNPLYEQYF. The CDR3 DNA follows: TGTGCCAGCAGCTTTGGAAACCCACTCTACGAGCAGTACTTC.

The CDR3 is CASSPLGRLYEQYF. CDR3 DNA sequence: TGTGCCAGCAGCCCATTGGGGCGGCTCTACGAGCAGTACTTC. V is TRBV5-4 and J is TRBJ2-7; a weak D match, TRBD1 (5 bases). Trimming removed 4 bases from V and 3 bases from J, with 14 bases in between. Looked up from germline, CDR1 is SGHNT and CDR2 is YYREEE (reference sequence). The CDR3 is 14 amino acids.

Here the CDR3 DNA reads TGTGCCAGCAGTGAAGCTAGCGGGAGAAATTACAATGAGCAGTTCTTC. It encodes CASSEASGRNYNEQFF. The V call is TRBV6-1, the J call TRBJ2-1; 9 bases are shared with TRBD2. The V segment lost 0 bases and the J segment 4 bases; nucleotides outside the gene matches: 4. This CDR3 contains 16 residues. Germline CDR1 reads MNHNS; CDR2 reads SASEGT.

This chain connects TRBV2 to TRBJ2-1; 8 bases fit TRBD2. There are 17 residues in the CDR3. Trimming at V came to 7 bases and at J to 3 bases, leaving 14 bases not matched to a gene. Germline CDR1 is SNHLY and CDR2 is FYNNEI. CDR3 residues: CASKGPQREPYYNEQFF. The DNA for the CDR3 is TGTGCCAGCAAGGGGCCCCAGCGGGAGCCTTACTACAATGAGCAGTTCTTC.

The chain uses TRBV19 and TRBJ1-1; TRBD1 aligns across 8 bases. V gave up 6 bases and J gave up 1 base; unmatched junction bases: 16. The CDR3 totals 18 residues. In germline, CDR1 is LNHDA, CDR2 SQIVND (reference sequence). The CDR3 is CASRSRTGQLLENTEAFF. The DNA for the CDR3 is TGTGCCAGTAGATCTAGGACAGGGCAGCTGTTGGAGAACACTGAAGCTTTCTTT.

This sequence joins TRBV6-4 and TRBJ2-7; D is ambiguous. Trimming left V 4 bases short and J 2 bases short, with 12 bases between. Germline V gives CDR1 MRHNA, CDR2 SNTAGT. The CDR3 contains 14 residues. The CDR3 here is CASSGAGQTYEQYF. The CDR3 region has the DNA TGTGCCAGCAGTGGCGCCGGGCAAACCTACGAGCAGTACTTC.

The chain combines TRBV7-3 with TRBJ1-2, with TRBD1 as a possible D gene (5 bases). CDR1 and CDR2 from the germline V gene are SGHTA and FQGTGA. Trimming shortened V by 5 bases and J by 3 bases, and 16 bases separated the two germline ends. The CDR3 length is 15 residues. The CDR3 here is CASSAGASEDYGYTF. CDR3 nucleotide sequence: TGTGCCAGCAGCGCCGGGGCTTCAGAGGACTATGGCTACACCTTC.

V and J are TRBV28 and TRBJ2-5; 8 positions match TRBD1. The CDR3 has 16 residues. The trim removed 5 bases at V and 1 base at J, leaving 9 bases unmatched. Germline CDR1 MDHEN, CDR2 SYDVKM. This chain's CDR3 is CASSPRTGFGQETQYF. In DNA, the CDR3 is TGTGCCAGCAGTCCGAGGACAGGGTTCGGCCAAGAGACCCAGTACTTC. Complete variable domain (other parts from reference TRBV28 and TRBJ2-5): DVKVTQSSRYLVKRTGEKVFLECVQDMDHENMFWYRQDPGLGLRLIYFSYDVKMKEKGDIPEGYSVSREKKERFSLILESASTNQTSMYLCASSPRTGFGQETQYFGPGTRLLVL.

Regarding this clone: Other DNA sequences in the sample encode the same CDR3. The rearrangement links TRBV19 to TRBJ1-5; maybe TRBD1 (6 bases). V lost 2 bases to trimming and J lost 2 bases, with 7 bases between them. The germline CDR1 and CDR2 sequences are LNHDA and SQIVND (reference sequence). The CDR3 contains 14 residues. The chain's CDR3 is CASSIRQGNQPQHF. The CDR3 region has the DNA TGTGCCAGTAGTATACGACAGGGCAATCAGCCCCAGCATTTT.

With respect to this clone: At the DNA level, this CDR3 is encoded by other sequences in the same sample as well. The chain combines TRBV27 with TRBJ2-7; D possibly matches TRBD1 or TRBD2 (6 bases each). This CDR3 is built from 15 residues. V lost 6 bases to trimming and J lost 1 base, with 16 bases between them. The germline gives CDR1 MNHEY, CDR2 SMNVEV (reference sequence). Written as DNA, the CDR3 is TGTGCCAGCAGCTATACAGGAGGGGGGTCCTACGAGCAGTACTTC. It is translated as CASSYTGGGSYEQYF.

The rearrangement joins TRBV18 to TRBJ2-1; D is tentatively TRBD1 or TRBD2 (6 bases each). Looked up from germline, CDR1 is KGHSH and CDR2 is LQKENI. V lost 3 bases to trimming and J lost 6 bases, with 15 bases between them. The CDR3 is 15 amino acids. The chain's CDR3 is CASSPLRGRGNEQFF. The DNA for the CDR3 is TGTGCCAGCTCACCTTTACGGGGGCGAGGCAATGAGCAGTTCTTC.

This clone was detected only once. The chain carries TRBV19 and TRBJ2-5; TRBD2 matches 12 bases. The CDR3 is made up of 18 amino acids. Germline loops: CDR1 LNHDA, CDR2 SQIVND (reference sequence). V shed 0 bases, J shed 5 bases, and the junction held 10 bases outside the gene matches. DNA of the CDR3: TGTGCCAGTAGTATAGATGTACTAGCGGGAGGAAGCGTGGAGACCCAGTACTTC. Protein product: CASSIDVLAGGSVETQYF.

In its sample, this clone was seen once. The CDR3 region has the DNA TGTGCCAGTAGCGACAGGGGGGTGGAGACCCAGTACTTC. Amino acids: CASSDRGVETQYF. This sequence joins TRBV19 and TRBJ2-5; TRBD1 matches at 9 bases. This CDR3 is built from 13 residues. Germline V gives CDR1 LNHDA, CDR2 SQIVND (reference sequence). J lost 5 bases, V lost 6 bases, and 4 bases had no gene match.

Comments on this clone: This sample includes further DNA sequences coding for the same CDR3. The gene calls are TRBV27 and TRBJ2-1; 8 nucleotides line up with TRBD1. The CDR3 is 14 amino acids. Germline-derived CDR1 and CDR2 are MNHEY and SMNVEV (reference sequence). V trimming: 2 bases; J trimming: 6 bases; junction bases outside the gene matches: 3. CDR3 sequence (DNA): TGTGCCAGCAGTTTAGGACAGGGCGGCAATGAGCAGTTCTTC. Its protein is CASSLGQGGNEQFF.

Note on this clone: The same CDR3 is also encoded by other DNA sequences in this sample. The V gene is TRBV4-2, the J gene TRBJ1-2; D uncertain. The germline CDR1 and CDR2 sequences are LGHNA and YNFKEQ. This CDR3 has 15 residues. Trimming left V 0 bases short and J 3 bases short, with 11 bases between. The DNA of the CDR3 is TGTGCCAGCAGCCAAGATTTGGAGGGAGACTATGGCTACACCTTC. The encoded protein is CASSQDLEGDYGYTF.

The chain is built from TRBV9 and TRBJ2-7; TRBD1 matches 11 bases. The CDR3 runs 16 residues. Per germline, CDR1 SGDLS and CDR2 YYNGEE. The J segment lost 3 bases and the V segment lost 3 bases, leaving 8 bases of the junction unmatched. CDR3 DNA sequence: TGTGCCAGCAGCGGCCCTGGGACAGGGGGGAACTACGAGCAGTACTTC. Translation gives CASSGPGTGGNYEQYF.

The chain has TRBV6-5 and TRBJ1-2; D gene unclear. Germline V gene sequence: CDR1 MNHEY, CDR2 SVGAGI. The CDR3 totals 13 residues. Between the trimmed V and J ends, which lost 2 bases and 4 bases, there was a span of 8 bases. The CDR3 bases are TGTGCCAGCAGTTACGGGCACCCCTATGGCTACACCTTC. It specifies CASSYGHPYGYTF.

The chain couples TRBV5-1 to TRBJ1-1, with 7 bases lining up with TRBD1. Per germline, CDR1 SGHRS and CDR2 YFSETQ. V lost 5 bases to trimming and J lost 3 bases; unmatched junction nucleotides: 7. The CDR3 has 14 residues. Here the CDR3 reads CASRTETGDTEAFF. CDR3 DNA: TGCGCCAGCAGAACCGAAACAGGGGACACTGAAGCTTTCTTT.

As to this clone: Other nucleotide sequences from this sample produce the same CDR3. This chain connects TRBV6-1 to TRBJ2-1; D ambiguous. There are 10 residues in the CDR3. Trimming removed 8 bases from V and 7 bases from J, with 6 bases in between. Germline V CDR1 and CDR2: MNHNS, SASEGT. The CDR3 nucleotides are TGTGCCAGCCTGCTTAATGAGCAGTTCTTC. This encodes CASLLNEQFF.

This chain uses TRBV25-1 with TRBJ2-1; D gene unclear. The CDR3 extends over 14 amino acids. CDR1 and CDR2 (germline): MGHDK, SYGVNS. The germline V and J ends were trimmed by 3 bases and 4 bases, with 10 bases remaining between them. In DNA form, the CDR3 reads TGTGCCAGCAGTGACAGCCTAACATACAATGAGCAGTTCTTC. As protein: CASSDSLTYNEQFF.

This chain links TRBV14 with TRBJ2-7; TRBD1 matches at 7 bases. The CDR3 length is 12 residues. Germline V gene sequence: CDR1 SGHDN, CDR2 FVKESK. Trimming took 5 bases from V and 5 from J; bases not matched to a gene: 3. CDR3 nucleotides: TGTGCCAGCAGCAAAGGGGGCAACGAGCAGTACTTC. Translation: CASSKGGNEQYF.

This chain uses TRBV4-2 with TRBJ2-2; D perhaps matches TRBD1 (6 bases). V was clipped by 1 base and J by 1 base, with 10 bases between them. Germline lookup yields CDR1 LGHNA and CDR2 YNFKEQ. This CDR3 region has 16 residues. CDR3 protein: CASSQVARGNTGELFF. The DNA for the CDR3 is TGTGCCAGCAGCCAAGTGGCCAGGGGGAACACCGGGGAGCTGTTTTTT.